The clone carrying this TCR beta chain came up many times. The antigen is not known. Unique molecular identifiers were built into the TCRbeta library. TCRdb reanalysed the PCR reads using MiXCR and keeps one entry per CDR3 protein. The repertoire consists of 190,000 or so distinct CDR3 sequences, with roughly 6.3% occurring once and the leading ten covering approximately 4.1%. The data were obtained in a study of T-cell reconstitution after alpha-beta-depleted transplantation in children. General study findings and limits: Several hundred expanded graft clones reportedly supplied alpha-beta T cells about two months after transplant. Surviving thymic progenitors and recipient T cells were the source of high TCRbeta diversity at day 60 in some patients.

The V gene end was trimmed by 6 bases and the J gene end by 5 bases; junction bases not matched to a gene: 8. CDR3 length equals 13 residues. Germline V gene lookup returns CDR1 DFQATT and CDR2 SNEGSKA (reference sequence). The chain employs TRBV20-1 and TRBJ2-3; 7 bases line up with TRBD1. The sequence was collected from a girl under two years old with combined immunodeficiency, due to receive a stem cell transplant. The material sequenced was PBMCs, taken before TCRalphabeta/CD19-depleted stem cell transplant. The CDR3 nucleotides read TGCAGTGCCACCGGGACAGCCGAAGATACGCAGTATTTT. This sequence encodes CSATGTAEDTQYF.